This T cell receptor (beta chain) was sequenced in a study of blood T cell repertoires in COVID-19. Recruitment covered roughly 24 US areas and drew participants whose ages spanned about 18 to 89 years. Authors' data handling: Nucleated cell number was recorded as an estimate derived from reference gene primer amplification. Assay: immunoSEQ multiplex PCR; the TCRdb copy retains only in-frame clones and omits some. V, J and clone size are taken as reported in that table, and D and trimming were inferred from the DNA itself. The sample has 300,000 to 500,000 clones; 88% are singletons. This clonotype originated in a woman in her twenties or thirties with acute COVID-19. Sequencing used PBMCs or T cells enriched from blood (not recorded which).

CDR3 residues: CASSSPNVENSPLHF. Written as DNA, the CDR3 is TGTGCCAGCAGTTCACCTAATGTTGAGAATTCACCCCTCCACTTT. The genes are TRBV6-2 or TRBV6-3 and TRBJ1-6; unclear D gene. Between the trimmed V and J ends, which lost 4 bases and 7 bases, there was a span of 14 bases. Germline lookup yields CDR1 MNHEY and CDR2 SVGEGT. The CDR3 is made up of 15 amino acids.